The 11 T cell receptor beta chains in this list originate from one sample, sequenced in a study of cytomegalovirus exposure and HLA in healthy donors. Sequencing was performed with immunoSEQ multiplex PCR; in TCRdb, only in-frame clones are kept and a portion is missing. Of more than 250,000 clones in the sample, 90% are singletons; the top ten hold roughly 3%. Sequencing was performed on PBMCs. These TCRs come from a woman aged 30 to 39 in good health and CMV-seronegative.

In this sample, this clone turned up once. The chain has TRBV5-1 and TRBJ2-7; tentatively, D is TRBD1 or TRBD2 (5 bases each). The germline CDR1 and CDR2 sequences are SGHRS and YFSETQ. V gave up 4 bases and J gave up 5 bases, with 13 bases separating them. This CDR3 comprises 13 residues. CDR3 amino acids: CASSPDGTDEQYF. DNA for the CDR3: TGCGCCAGCAGCCCGGACGGGACGGACGAGCAGTACTTC.

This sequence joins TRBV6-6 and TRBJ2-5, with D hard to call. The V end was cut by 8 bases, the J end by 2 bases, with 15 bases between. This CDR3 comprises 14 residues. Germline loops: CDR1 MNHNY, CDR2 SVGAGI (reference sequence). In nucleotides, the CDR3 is TGTGCCAGCCGGAGACGGGCTAGGCAAGAGACCCAGTACTTC. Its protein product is CASRRRARQETQYF.

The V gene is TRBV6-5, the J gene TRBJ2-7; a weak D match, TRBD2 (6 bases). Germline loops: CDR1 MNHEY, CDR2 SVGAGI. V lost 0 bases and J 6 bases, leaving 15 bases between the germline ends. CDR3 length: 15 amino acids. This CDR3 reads CASSYSGGRNSEQYF. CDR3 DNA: TGTGCCAGCAGTTACTCAGGAGGGCGGAACTCCGAGCAGTACTTC.

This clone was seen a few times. CDR3 region: CASSIGGQGGNKAFF. The CDR3 bases are TGCGCCAGCAGCATCGGTGGACAGGGAGGGAATAAAGCTTTCTTT. The V call is TRBV5-1, the J call TRBJ1-1; TRBD1 agrees at 8 bases. The CDR3 has 15 residues. Germline V lookup: CDR1 SGHRS, CDR2 YFSETQ. Losses at the gene ends were 4 bases for V and 9 bases for J; bases not matched to a gene: 14.

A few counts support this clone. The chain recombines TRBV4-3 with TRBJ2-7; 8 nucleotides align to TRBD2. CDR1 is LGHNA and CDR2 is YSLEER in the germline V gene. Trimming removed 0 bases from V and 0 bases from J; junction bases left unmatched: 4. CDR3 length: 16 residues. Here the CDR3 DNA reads TGCGCCAGCAGCCAAGAACCAGCGGGGGACTCCTACGAGCAGTACTTC. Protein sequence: CASSQEPAGDSYEQYF.

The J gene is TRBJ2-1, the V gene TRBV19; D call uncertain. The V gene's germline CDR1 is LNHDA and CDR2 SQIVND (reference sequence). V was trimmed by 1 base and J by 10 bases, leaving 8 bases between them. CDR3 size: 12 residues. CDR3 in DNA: TGTGCCAGTAGTATAGGAGGCCAGGAGCAGTTCTTC. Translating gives CASSIGGQEQFF.

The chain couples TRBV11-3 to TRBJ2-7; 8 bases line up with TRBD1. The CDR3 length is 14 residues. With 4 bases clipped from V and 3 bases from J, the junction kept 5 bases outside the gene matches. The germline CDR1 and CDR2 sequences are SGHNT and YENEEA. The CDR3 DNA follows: TGTGCCAGCAGCTACGGACAGGGCGGCTACGAGCAGTACTTC. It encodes CASSYGQGGYEQYF. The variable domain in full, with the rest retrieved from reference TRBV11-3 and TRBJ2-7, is EAGVVQSPRYKIIEKKQPVAFWCNPISGHNTLYWYLQNLGQGPELLIRYENEEAVDDSQLPKDRFSAERLKGVDSTLKIQPAELGDSAVYLCASSYGQGGYEQYFGPGTRLTVT.

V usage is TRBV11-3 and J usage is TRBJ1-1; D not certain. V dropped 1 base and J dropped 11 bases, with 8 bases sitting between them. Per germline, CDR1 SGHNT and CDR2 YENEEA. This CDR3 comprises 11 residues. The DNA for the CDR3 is TGTGCCAGCAGCTTAGTGGGCCGGGCTTTCTTT. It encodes CASSLVGRAFF.

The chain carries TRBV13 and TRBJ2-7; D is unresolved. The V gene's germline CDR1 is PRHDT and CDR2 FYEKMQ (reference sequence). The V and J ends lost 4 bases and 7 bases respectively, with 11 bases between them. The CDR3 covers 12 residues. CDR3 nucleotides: TGTGCCAGCAGCTCAGGACGTTTTGAGCAGTACTTC. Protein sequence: CASSSGRFEQYF.

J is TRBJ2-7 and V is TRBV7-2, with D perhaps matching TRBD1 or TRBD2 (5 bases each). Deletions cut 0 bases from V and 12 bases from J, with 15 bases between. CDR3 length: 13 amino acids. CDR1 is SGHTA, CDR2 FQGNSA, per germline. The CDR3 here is CASSLAVQEARYF. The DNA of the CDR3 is TGTGCCAGCAGCTTAGCGGTACAGGAGGCAAGGTACTTC.

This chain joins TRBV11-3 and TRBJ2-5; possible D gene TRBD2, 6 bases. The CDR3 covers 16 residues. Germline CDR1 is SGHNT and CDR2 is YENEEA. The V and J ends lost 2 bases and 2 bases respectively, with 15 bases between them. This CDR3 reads CASSLRASVRQETQYF. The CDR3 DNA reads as TGTGCCAGCAGCTTAAGGGCTAGCGTGCGGCAAGAGACCCAGTACTTC.